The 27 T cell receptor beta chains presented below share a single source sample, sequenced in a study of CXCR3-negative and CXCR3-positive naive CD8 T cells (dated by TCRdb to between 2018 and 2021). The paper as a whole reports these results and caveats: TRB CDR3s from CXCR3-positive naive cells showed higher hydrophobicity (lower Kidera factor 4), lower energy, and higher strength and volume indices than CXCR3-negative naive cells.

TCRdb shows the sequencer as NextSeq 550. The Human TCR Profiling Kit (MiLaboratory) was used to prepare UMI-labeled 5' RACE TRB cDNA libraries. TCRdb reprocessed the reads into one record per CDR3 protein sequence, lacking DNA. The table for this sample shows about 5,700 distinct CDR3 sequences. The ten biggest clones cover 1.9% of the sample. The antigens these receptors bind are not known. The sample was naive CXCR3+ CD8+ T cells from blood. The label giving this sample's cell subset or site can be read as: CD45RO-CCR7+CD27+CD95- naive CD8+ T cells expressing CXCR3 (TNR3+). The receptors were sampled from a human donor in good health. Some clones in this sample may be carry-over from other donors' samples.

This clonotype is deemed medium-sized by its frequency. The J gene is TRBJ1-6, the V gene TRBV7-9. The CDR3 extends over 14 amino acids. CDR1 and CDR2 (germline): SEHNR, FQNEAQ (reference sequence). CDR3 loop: CASLGYSYNSPLHF. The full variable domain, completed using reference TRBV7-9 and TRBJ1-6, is DTGVSQNPRHKITKRGQNVTFRCDPISEHNRLYWYRQTLGQGPEFLTYFQNEAQLEKSRLLSDRFSAERPKGSFSTLEIQRTEQGDSAMYLCASLGYSYNSPLHFGNGTRLTVT.

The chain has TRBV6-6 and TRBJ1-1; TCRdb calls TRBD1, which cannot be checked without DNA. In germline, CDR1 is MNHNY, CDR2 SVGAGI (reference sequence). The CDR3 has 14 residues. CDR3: CASSYSGGNTEAFF.

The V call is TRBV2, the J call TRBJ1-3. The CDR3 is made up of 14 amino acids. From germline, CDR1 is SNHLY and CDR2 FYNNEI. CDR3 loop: CASVRQNSGNTIYF.

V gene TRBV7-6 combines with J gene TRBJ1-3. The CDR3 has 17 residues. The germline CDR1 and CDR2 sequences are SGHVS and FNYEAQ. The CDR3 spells CASSLEGPGNSGNTIYF.

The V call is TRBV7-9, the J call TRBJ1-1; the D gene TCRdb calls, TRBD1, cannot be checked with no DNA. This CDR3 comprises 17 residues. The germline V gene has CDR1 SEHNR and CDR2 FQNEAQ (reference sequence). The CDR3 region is CASSGPGTDAGNTEAFF. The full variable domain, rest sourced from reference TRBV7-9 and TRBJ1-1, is DTGVSQNPRHKITKRGQNVTFRCDPISEHNRLYWYRQTLGQGPEFLTYFQNEAQLEKSRLLSDRFSAERPKGSFSTLEIQRTEQGDSAMYLCASSGPGTDAGNTEAFFGQGTRLTVV.

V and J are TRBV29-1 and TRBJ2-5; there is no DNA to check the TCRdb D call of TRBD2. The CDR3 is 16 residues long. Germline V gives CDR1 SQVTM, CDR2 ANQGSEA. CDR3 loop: CSVEDAGGTDEETQYF.

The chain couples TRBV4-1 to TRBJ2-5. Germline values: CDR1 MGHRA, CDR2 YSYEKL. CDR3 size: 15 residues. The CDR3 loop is CASSQDLQIQETQYF.

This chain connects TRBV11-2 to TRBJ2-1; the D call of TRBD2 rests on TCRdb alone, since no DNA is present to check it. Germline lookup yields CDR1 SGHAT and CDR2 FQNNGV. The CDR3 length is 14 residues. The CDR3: CASSRGLDMYEQFF.

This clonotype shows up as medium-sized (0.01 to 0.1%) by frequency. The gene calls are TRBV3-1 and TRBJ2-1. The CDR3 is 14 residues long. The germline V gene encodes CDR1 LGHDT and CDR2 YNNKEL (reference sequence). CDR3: CASSQLEPYNEQFF.

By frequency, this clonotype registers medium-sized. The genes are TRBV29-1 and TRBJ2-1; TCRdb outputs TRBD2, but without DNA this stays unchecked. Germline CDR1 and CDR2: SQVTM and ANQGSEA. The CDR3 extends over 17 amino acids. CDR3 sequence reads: CSVEIEGIIGSYNEQFF.

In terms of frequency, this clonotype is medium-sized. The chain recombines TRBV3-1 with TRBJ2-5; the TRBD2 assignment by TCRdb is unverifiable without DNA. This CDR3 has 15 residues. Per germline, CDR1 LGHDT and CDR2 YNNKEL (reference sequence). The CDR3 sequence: CASSQKRTFQETQYF.

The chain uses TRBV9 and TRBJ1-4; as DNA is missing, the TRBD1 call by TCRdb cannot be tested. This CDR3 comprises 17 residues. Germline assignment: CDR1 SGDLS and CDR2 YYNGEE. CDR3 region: CASSDDREQPTNEKLFF.

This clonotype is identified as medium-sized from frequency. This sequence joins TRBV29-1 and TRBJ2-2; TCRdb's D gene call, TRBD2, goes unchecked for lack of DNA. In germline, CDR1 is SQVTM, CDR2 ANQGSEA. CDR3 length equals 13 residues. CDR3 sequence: CSGGPRNTGELFF.

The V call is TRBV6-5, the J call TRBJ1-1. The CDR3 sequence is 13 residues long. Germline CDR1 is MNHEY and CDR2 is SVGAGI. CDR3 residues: CASSLARNTEAFF.

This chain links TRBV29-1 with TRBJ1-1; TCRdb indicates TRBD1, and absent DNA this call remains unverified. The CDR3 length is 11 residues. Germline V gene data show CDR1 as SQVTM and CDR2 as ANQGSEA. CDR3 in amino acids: CSVDRDTEAFF.

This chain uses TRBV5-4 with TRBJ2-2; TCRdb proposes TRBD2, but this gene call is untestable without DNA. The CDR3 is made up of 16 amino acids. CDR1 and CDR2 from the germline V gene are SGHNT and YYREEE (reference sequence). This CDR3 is CASRWTSGLNTGELFF.

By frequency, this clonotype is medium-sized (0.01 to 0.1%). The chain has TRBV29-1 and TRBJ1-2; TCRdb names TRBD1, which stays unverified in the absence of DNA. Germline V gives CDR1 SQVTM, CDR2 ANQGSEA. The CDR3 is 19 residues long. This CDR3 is CSVEDRVGQGKSYPYGYTF. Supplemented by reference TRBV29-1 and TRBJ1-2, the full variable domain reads SAVISQKPSRDICQRGTSLTIQCQVDSQVTMMFWYRQQPGQSLTLIATANQGSEATYESGFVIDKFPISRPNLTFSTLTVSNMSPEDSSIYLCSVEDRVGQGKSYPYGYTFGSGTRLTVV.

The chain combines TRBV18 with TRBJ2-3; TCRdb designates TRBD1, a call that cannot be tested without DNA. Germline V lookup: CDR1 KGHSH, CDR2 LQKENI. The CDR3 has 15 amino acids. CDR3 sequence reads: CASSPPGTGPDTQYF.

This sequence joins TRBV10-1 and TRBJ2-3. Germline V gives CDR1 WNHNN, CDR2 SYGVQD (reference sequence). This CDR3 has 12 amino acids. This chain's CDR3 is CASSEVSDTQYF.

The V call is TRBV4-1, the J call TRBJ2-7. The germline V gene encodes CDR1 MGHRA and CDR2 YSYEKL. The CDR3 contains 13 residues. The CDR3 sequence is CASSQDTSYEQYF.

The chain's CDR3 is CSVRTGRGPRETQYF. This chain joins TRBV29-1 and TRBJ2-5; TCRdb selects TRBD2, and the lack of DNA leaves this call unchecked. The CDR3 loop spans 15 amino acids. CDR1 is SQVTM and CDR2 is ANQGSEA in the germline V gene.

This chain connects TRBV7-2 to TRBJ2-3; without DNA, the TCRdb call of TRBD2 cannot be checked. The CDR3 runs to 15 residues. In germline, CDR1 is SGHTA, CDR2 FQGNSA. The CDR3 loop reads CASSYGSGITDTQYF.

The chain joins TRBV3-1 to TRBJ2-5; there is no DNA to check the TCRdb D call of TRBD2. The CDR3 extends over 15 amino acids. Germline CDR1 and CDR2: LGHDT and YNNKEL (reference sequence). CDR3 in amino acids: CASSVLAEYQETQYF.

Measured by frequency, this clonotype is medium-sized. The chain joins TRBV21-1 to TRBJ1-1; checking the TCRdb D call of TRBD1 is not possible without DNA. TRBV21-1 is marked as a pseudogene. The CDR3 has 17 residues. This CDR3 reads CASSKSRRRQEKHGAFF.

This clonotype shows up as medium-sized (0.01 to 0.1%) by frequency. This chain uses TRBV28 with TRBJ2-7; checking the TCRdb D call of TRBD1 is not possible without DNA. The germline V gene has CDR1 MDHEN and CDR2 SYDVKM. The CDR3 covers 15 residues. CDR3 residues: CASSPGTGTLYEQYF.

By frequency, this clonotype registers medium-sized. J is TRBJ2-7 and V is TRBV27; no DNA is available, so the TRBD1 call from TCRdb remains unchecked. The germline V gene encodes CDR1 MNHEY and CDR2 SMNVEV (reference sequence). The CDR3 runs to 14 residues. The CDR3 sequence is CASSFGTGGYEQYF.

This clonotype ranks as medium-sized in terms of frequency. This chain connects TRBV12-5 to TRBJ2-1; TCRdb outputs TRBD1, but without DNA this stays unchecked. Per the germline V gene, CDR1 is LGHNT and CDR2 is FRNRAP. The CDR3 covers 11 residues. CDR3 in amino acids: CASGVSGEQFF.